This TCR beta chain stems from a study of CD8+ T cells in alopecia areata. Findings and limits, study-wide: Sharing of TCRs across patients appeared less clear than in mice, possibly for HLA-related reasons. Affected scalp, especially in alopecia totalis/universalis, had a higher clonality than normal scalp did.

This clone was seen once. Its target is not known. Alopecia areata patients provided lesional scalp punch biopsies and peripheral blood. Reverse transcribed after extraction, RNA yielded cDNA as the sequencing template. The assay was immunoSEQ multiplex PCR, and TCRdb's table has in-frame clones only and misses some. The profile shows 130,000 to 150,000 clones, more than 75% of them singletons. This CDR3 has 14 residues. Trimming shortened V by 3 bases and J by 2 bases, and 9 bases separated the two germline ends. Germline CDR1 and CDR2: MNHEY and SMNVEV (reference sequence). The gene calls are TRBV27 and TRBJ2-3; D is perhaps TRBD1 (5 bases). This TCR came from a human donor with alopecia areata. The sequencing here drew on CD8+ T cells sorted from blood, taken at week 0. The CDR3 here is CASSFIQDTDTQYF. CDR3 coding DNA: TGTGCCAGCAGTTTTATACAGGACACAGATACGCAGTATTTT.